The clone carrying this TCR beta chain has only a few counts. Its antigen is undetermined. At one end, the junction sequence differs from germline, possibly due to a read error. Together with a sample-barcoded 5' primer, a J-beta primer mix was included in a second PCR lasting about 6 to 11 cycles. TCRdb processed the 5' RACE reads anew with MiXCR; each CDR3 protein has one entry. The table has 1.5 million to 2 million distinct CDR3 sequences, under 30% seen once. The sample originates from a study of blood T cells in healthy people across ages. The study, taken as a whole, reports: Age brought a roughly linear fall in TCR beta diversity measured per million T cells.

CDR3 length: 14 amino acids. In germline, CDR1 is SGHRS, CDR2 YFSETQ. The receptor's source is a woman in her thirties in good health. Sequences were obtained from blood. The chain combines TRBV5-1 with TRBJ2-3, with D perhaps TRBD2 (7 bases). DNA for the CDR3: TGTGCCAGCAGTCGGGGGGCCAGCACAGATACGCAGTATTTT. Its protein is CASSRGASTDTQYF.